These 14 T cell receptor beta chains share one sample of origin, sequenced in a study of cytomegalovirus exposure and HLA in healthy donors. The PCR contained 60 Vbeta and 13 Jbeta primers. Profiled with immunoSEQ multiplex PCR; TCRdb holds only in-frame clones, not every one. The data show some 140,000 clones, over 50% seen once. The specimen was PBMCs. The receptors derive from a human donor in good health.

This clone was picked up a small number of times. The chain carries TRBV5-1 and TRBJ2-7; D is undetermined. The V end lost 4 bases, the J end lost 3 bases, and 5 bases lay between the germline ends. The length of the CDR3 is 11 residues. Germline V gene data show CDR1 as SGHRS and CDR2 as YFSETQ. The DNA of the CDR3 is TGCGCCAGCAGCCCCGGCTACGAGCAGTACTTC. Protein: CASSPGYEQYF.

This chain links TRBV11-3 with TRBJ2-7, with a weak D call TRBD2 (6 bases). V shed 2 bases and J shed 1 base, with 15 bases lying between them. The V gene's germline CDR1 is SGHNT and CDR2 YENEEA. The CDR3 runs 16 residues. CDR3 nucleotide sequence: TGTGCCAGCAGCTTAAGTCCGGGACTTTCATCCTACGAGCAGTACTTC. As protein: CASSLSPGLSSYEQYF. Full variable domain (rest looked up from reference TRBV11-3 and TRBJ2-7): EAGVVQSPRYKIIEKKQPVAFWCNPISGHNTLYWYLQNLGQGPELLIRYENEEAVDDSQLPKDRFSAERLKGVDSTLKIQPAELGDSAVYLCASSLSPGLSSYEQYFGPGTRLTVT.

The chain has TRBV4-1 and TRBJ2-1; D possibly corresponds to TRBD2 (6 bases). The CDR3 sequence is 14 residues long. The V end lost 6 bases, the J end lost 7 bases, and 16 bases lay between the germline ends. Germline loops: CDR1 MGHRA, CDR2 YSYEKL. CDR3 sequence: CASRPLPAGNEQFF. In DNA form, the CDR3 reads TGCGCCAGCAGGCCACTCCCCGCGGGGAATGAGCAGTTCTTC.

The chain carries TRBV7-9 and TRBJ2-1, with D possibly matching TRBD2 (6 bases). Germline CDR1 SEHNR, CDR2 FQNEAQ (reference sequence). This CDR3 has 18 residues. Between the trimmed V and J ends, which lost 1 base and 1 base, there was a span of 17 bases. Written as DNA, the CDR3 is TGTGCCAGCAGCTTAGAGGCGGGGAGGCGGGATTCCTACAATGAGCAGTTCTTC. Encoded protein: CASSLEAGRRDSYNEQFF.

V is TRBV6-4 and J is TRBJ1-2, with D perhaps TRBD1 (5 bases). Germline V lookup: CDR1 MRHNA, CDR2 SNTAGT. The CDR3 extends over 12 amino acids. Deletions cut 4 bases from V and 6 bases from J, with 9 bases between. The CDR3 region has the DNA TGTGCCAGCAGTGGGGGGGAGCATGGCTACACCTTC. This sequence encodes CASSGGEHGYTF.

This clone came up a few times. The rearrangement uses TRBV5-5 and TRBJ1-4, with a weak D call TRBD1 (6 bases). The V gene's germline CDR1 is SGHKS and CDR2 YYEKEE (reference sequence). The V end was cut by 3 bases, the J end by 4 bases, with 10 bases between. The CDR3 consists of 14 residues. In nucleotides, the CDR3 is TGTGCCAGCAGCTGGACAGCCAATAATGAAAAACTGTTTTTT. The encoded protein is CASSWTANNEKLFF.

The chain employs TRBV7-3 and TRBJ2-1, with a possible D match to TRBD1 (6 bases). Germline V gene sequence: CDR1 SGHTA, CDR2 FQGTGA. The CDR3 length is 17 residues. Trimming took 4 bases from V and 6 from J, leaving 22 bases between them. The CDR3, as DNA: TGTGCCAGCAGCTCCACCGGCCGGGCAGGGGTGGGCAATGAGCAGTTCTTC. Its protein product is CASSSTGRAGVGNEQFF.

The table lists this clone with a count of one. This chain joins TRBV4-1 and TRBJ2-3; 7 nucleotides align to TRBD2. Germline-derived CDR1 and CDR2 are MGHRA and YSYEKL. Trimming took 6 bases from V and 3 from J; bases not matched to a gene: 6. The CDR3 runs to 14 residues. The CDR3 DNA is TGCGCCAGCAGGTCAGCGGGACGGACAGATACGCAGTATTTT. Amino acids: CASRSAGRTDTQYF.

The rearrangement uses TRBV5-1 and TRBJ2-5, with TRBD2 matching over 9 bases. The V segment lost 4 bases and the J segment 4 bases; nucleotides outside the gene matches: 8. The germline V gene encodes CDR1 SGHRS and CDR2 YFSETQ. The CDR3 consists of 15 residues. In DNA form, the CDR3 reads TGCGCCAGCAGCCTGGGCGGGAGGGAGGCAGAGACCCAGTACTTC. Amino acid sequence: CASSLGGREAETQYF.

This clone was counted only a few times. The V call is TRBV7-9, the J call TRBJ1-2, with TRBD1 as a possible D gene (6 bases). Trimming pared 5 bases from V and 0 bases from J, leaving 10 bases between. The CDR3 has 14 residues. Germline loops: CDR1 SEHNR, CDR2 FQNEAQ (reference sequence). The CDR3 DNA is TGTGCCAGCAGCCCAGACAGGCCTAACTATGGCTACACCTTC. This translates into CASSPDRPNYGYTF.

The chain uses TRBV14 and TRBJ2-1; TRBD1 agrees at 9 bases. Germline CDR1 and CDR2: SGHDN and FVKESK. The CDR3 is 15 residues long. Trimming cost V 4 bases and J 5 bases; bases outside gene matches: 6. CDR3 DNA sequence: TGTGCCAGCAGCCGACTGGGACAGGGAGACAATGAGCAGTTCTTC. It is translated as CASSRLGQGDNEQFF.

The table lists this clone with a count of one. The V and J genes are TRBV7-9 and TRBJ2-5, with D possibly TRBD2 on 5 matching bases. The end of the DNA aligns better with TRBJ2-7, so the J call may be wrong. The CDR3 is made up of 14 amino acids. Germline-derived CDR1 and CDR2 are SEHNR and FQNEAQ (reference sequence). The CDR3 sequence: CASTLSGDAYEQYF. The CDR3 DNA reads TGTGCCAGCACTCTCAGCGGAGATGCCTACGAGCAGTACTTC.

The chain employs TRBV7-2 and TRBJ2-3, with D maybe TRBD1 (6 bases). V was trimmed by 5 bases and J by 5 bases, leaving 14 bases between them. The CDR3 runs 14 residues. CDR1 is SGHTA and CDR2 is FQGNSA in the germline V gene. Written as DNA, the CDR3 is TGTGCCAGCAGCCGTGACCAGACAGGAGATACGCAGTATTTT. Encoded protein: CASSRDQTGDTQYF.

The gene calls are TRBV11-2 and TRBJ1-1, with a tentative D call TRBD1 (6 bases). V was shortened by 5 bases and J by 0 bases, with 16 bases between the two germline ends. The germline V gene encodes CDR1 SGHAT and CDR2 FQNNGV. The CDR3 length is 16 residues. CDR3 sequence: CASSQAGTTMNTEAFF. CDR3 bases: TGTGCCAGCAGCCAAGCCGGGACAACTATGAACACTGAAGCTTTCTTT.